A selection of T cell receptor beta chains follows, all from one sample in a study of blood T cell repertoires in COVID-19. Assay: immunoSEQ multiplex PCR; the TCRdb copy retains only in-frame clones and omits some. This table has about 400,000 clones, over 75% appearing once. The material sequenced was PBMCs or T cells enriched from blood (not recorded which). These receptors were collected from a woman aged 40 to 50 with acute COVID-19. The CDR3 runs from the conserved cysteine through the conserved F or W. A D gene is named only where the DNA matches it firmly. Some rows mark clone size as missing; the rest say once, few, many or name a class of expanded clone.

TRBJ2-7 TRBV5-6 15 NA TRBD2 CASSEEGLASPEQYF TGTGCCAGCAGCGAAGAGGGACTAGCGTCCCCCGAGCAGTACTTC
TRBJ1-2 TRBV28 15 NA NA CASSPNRVLYYGYTF TGTGCCAGCAGTCCAAACAGGGTTTTATACTATGGCTACACCTTC
TRBJ1-2 TRBV9 14 NA TRBD1 CASSAGQGARGYTF TGTGCCAGCAGCGCGGGACAGGGGGCGAGAGGCTACACCTTC
TRBJ2-7 TRBV2 14 NA TRBD2 CASSAVAGFYEQYF TGTGCCAGCAGTGCGGTAGCGGGGTTCTACGAGCAGTACTTC
TRBJ1-2 TRBV19 13 NA TRBD1 CASNDRGVYGYTF TGTGCCAGTAATGACAGGGGGGTCTATGGCTACACCTTC
TRBJ2-2 TRBV7-9 15 NA TRBD1 CASSFRDRETGELFF TGTGCCAGCAGCTTCCGGGACAGGGAGACCGGGGAGCTGTTTTTT
TRBJ2-7 TRBV2 15 NA NA CASSEIDSSSYEQYF TGTGCCAGCAGTGAAATAGACTCTAGCTCCTACGAGCAGTACTTC
TRBJ1-1 TRBV6-6 11 once NA CASSYTGEAFF TGTGCCAGCAGTTATACAGGTGAAGCTTTCTTT
TRBJ2-5 TRBV30 13 NA NA CAWSVAGRETQYF TGTGCCTGGAGTGTGGCGGGGAGGGAGACCCAGTACTTC
TRBJ1-2 TRBV29-1 12 NA NA CSVGQGLNGYTF TGCAGCGTTGGGCAGGGCCTTAATGGCTACACCTTC
TRBJ2-5 TRBV5-1 16 NA TRBD2 CASSLVLAGDQETQYF TGCGCCAGCAGCTTGGTTCTAGCGGGGGACCAAGAGACCCAGTACTTC
TRBJ1-2 TRBV3-1/TRBV3-2 14 NA NA CASSQEDRNYGYTF TGTGCCAGCAGCCAAGAAGACAGGAACTATGGCTACACCTTC
TRBJ1-2 TRBV7-2 14 NA NA CASSTPTANYGYTF TGTGCCAGCAGCACTCCGACAGCTAACTATGGCTACACCTTC
TRBJ2-7 TRBV27 12 NA NA CASSFNGYEQYF TGTGCCAGCAGTTTTAACGGCTACGAGCAGTACTTC
TRBJ2-1 TRBV6-5 13 few NA CASSYAGINEQFF TGTGCCAGCAGTTATGCGGGGATCAATGAGCAGTTCTTC